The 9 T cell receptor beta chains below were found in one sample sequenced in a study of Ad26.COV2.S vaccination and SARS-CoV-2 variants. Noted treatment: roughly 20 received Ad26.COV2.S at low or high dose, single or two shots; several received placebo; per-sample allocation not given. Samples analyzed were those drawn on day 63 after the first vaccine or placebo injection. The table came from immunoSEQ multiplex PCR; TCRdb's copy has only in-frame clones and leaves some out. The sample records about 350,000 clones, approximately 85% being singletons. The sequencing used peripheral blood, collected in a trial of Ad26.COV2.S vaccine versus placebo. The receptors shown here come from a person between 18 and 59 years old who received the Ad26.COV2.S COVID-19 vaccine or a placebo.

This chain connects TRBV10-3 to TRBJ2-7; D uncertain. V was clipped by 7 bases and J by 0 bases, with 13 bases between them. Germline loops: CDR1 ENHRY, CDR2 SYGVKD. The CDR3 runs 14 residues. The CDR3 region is CAIKGILSSYEQYF. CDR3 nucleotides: TGTGCCATCAAAGGCATCCTTAGCTCCTACGAGCAGTACTTC.

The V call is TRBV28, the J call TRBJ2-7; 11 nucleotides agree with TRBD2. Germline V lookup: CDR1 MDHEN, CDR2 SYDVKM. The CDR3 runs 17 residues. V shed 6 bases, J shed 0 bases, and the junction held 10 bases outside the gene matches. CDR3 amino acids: CASRPLGLAEVSYEQYF. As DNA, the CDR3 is TGTGCCAGCAGACCCCTGGGACTAGCGGAGGTCTCCTACGAGCAGTACTTC.

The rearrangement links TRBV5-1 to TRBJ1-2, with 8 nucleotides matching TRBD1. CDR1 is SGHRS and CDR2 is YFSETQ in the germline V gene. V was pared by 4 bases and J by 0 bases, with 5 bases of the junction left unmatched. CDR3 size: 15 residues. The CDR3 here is CASSQTGDTNYGYTF. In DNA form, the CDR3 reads TGCGCCAGCAGCCAGACAGGGGATACTAACTATGGCTACACCTTC.

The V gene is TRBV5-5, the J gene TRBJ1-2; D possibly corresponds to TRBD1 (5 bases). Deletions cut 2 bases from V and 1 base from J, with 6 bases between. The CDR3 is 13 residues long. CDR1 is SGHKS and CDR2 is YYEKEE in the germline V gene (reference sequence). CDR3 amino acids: CASSFRGNYGYTF. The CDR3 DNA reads TGTGCCAGCAGCTTTAGGGGTAACTATGGCTACACCTTC.

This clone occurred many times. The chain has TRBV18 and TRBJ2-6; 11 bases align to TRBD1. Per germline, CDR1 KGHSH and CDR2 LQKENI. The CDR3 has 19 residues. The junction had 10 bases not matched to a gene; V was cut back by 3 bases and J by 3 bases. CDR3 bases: TGTGCCAGCTCACCTCTAGAGGACAGGGGGCGCTTTGGGGCCAACGTCCTGACTTTC. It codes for CASSPLEDRGRFGANVLTF.

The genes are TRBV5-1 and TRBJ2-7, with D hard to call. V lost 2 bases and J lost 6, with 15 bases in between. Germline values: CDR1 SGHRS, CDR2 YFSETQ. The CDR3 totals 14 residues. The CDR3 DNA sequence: TGCGCCAGCAGCTTAACCTACCCCCCCTTCGAGCAGTACTTC. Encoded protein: CASSLTYPPFEQYF.

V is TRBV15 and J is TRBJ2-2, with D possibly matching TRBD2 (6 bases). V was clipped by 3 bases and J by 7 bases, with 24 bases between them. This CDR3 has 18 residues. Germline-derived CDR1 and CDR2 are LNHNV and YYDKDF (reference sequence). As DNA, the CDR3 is TGTGCCACCAGCAGCGATCTAGCGCAAGAAACTTCAGGCGGGGAGCTGTTTTTT. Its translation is CATSSDLAQETSGGELFF. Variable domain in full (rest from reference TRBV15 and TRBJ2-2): DAMVIQNPRYQVTQFGKPVTLSCSQTLNHNVMYWYQQKSSQAPKLLFHYYDKDFNNEADTPDNFQSRRPNTSFCFLDIRSPGLGDTAMYLCATSSDLAQETSGGELFFGEGSRLTVL.

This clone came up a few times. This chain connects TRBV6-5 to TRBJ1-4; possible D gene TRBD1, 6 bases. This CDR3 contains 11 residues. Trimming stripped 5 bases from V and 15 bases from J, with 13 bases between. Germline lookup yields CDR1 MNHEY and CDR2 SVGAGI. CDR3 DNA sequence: TGTGCCAGCAGTACTCGGACAGTTATGTTTTTT. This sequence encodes CASSTRTVMFF.

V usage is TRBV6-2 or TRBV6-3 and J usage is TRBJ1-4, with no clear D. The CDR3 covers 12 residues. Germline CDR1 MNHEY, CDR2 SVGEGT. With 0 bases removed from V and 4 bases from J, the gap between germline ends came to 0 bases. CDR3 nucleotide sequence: TGTGCCAGCAGTTACTCTAATGAAAAACTGTTTTTT. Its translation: CASSYSNEKLFF.